This TCR beta chain was documented in a study of blood T cell repertoires in COVID-19. Across the whole study: Material from acute and convalescent COVID-19 was sourced from the United States, Italy and Spain. Sources were T cells, B-cell-depleted T cells, or PBMCs; the material itself was cDNA or gDNA.

The germline V gene encodes CDR1 SGHVS and CDR2 FNYEAQ. CDR3 length: 16 residues. Trimming removed 1 base from V and 9 bases from J; junction bases left unmatched: 7. As originally analysed: The assay estimated nucleated cells by amplifying reference gene primers. Clones were read by immunoSEQ multiplex PCR, and TCRdb kept only the in-frame ones, dropping some. V and J calls and clone size come straight from that table; D and trimming were deduced from the DNA. The data contain 150,000 to 200,000 clones, approximately 80% of them seen just once; the ten biggest clones take up roughly 10%. The specimen was peripheral blood. This receptor was obtained from a human donor in a cohort sampled during active COVID-19. The chain has TRBV7-6 and TRBJ2-1, with 12 nucleotides matching TRBD2. The CDR3 DNA reads TGTGCCAGCAGCTTAGGATGGACTAGCGGGAATAGTGAGCAGTTCTTC. Its translation: CASSLGWTSGNSEQFF.